This record covers a single T cell receptor (beta chain). Its antigen is undetermined. TCRbeta libraries were built with three rounds of nested PCR, modified from ARM-PCR. TCRdb fed the multiplex PCR reads into MiXCR, producing one record per CDR3 protein. The sample consists of more than 35,000 distinct CDR3 sequences, 60% to 65% of them appearing once. No cell sorting was done before RNA was extracted from the tissue. This non-tumor lung sample came from over 3 cm beyond the tumor edge. The data were obtained in a study of tumor and adjacent non-tumor tissue in lung cancer. Study-wide points: Normal lung showed higher cumulative top 100 clone frequency than tumor.

The CDR3 is 13 residues long. Germline-derived CDR1 and CDR2 are SQVTM and ANQGSEA. The chain couples TRBV29-1 to TRBJ2-1; 8 bases agree with TRBD1. The sequenced material came from distant non-tumor lung tissue. This clonotype originated in a woman aged 40 to 50 with non-small cell lung cancer. The CDR3 region is CRVRQGSGYEQFF. Written as DNA, the CDR3 is TGCAGGGTTCGACAGGGGTCTGGCTATGAGCAGTTCTTC.